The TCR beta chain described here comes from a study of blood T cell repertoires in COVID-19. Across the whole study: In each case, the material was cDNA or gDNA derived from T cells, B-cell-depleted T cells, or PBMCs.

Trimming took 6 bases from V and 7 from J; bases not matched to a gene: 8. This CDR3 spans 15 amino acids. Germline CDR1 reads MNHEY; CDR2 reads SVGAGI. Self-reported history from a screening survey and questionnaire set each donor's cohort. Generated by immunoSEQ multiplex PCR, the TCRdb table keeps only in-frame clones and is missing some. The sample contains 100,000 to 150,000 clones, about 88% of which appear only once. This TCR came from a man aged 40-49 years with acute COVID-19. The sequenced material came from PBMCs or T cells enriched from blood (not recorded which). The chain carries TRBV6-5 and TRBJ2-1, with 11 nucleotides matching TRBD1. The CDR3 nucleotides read TGTGCCAGCAGAATCCGGGACAGGGGGTCAAATGAGCAGTTCTTC. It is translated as CASRIRDRGSNEQFF.